This passage covers 2 T cell receptor beta chains from one sample sequenced in a study of cytomegalovirus exposure and HLA in healthy donors. Sequenced by immunoSEQ multiplex PCR; TCRdb stores in-frame clones only, minus some. The sample has around 250,000 clones, nearly 90% seen once. The sample was PBMCs. The source of these receptors is a woman aged 18-29 years in good health and CMV-seronegative.

The chain employs TRBV2 and TRBJ2-1, with a weak D call TRBD2 (7 bases). V was trimmed by 7 bases and J by 3 bases, leaving 16 bases between them. This CDR3 region has 15 residues. Germline V gene sequence: CDR1 SNHLY, CDR2 FYNNEI. CDR3 protein: CASNNGGAIYNEQFF. The CDR3 region has the DNA TGTGCCAGCAATAATGGGGGGGCCATCTACAATGAGCAGTTCTTC.

Concerning this clone itself: At one end the junction does not follow the germline gene, possibly because of a read error. This sequence joins TRBV19 and TRBJ1-4, with 8 bases fitting TRBD1. Germline-derived CDR1 and CDR2 are LNHDA and SQIVND (reference sequence). The CDR3 consists of 11 residues. The CDR3 nucleotides read TGTGCCAGTAGGATTTTGGGGGACAGGCCTTTT. This gives the protein CASRILGDRPF.